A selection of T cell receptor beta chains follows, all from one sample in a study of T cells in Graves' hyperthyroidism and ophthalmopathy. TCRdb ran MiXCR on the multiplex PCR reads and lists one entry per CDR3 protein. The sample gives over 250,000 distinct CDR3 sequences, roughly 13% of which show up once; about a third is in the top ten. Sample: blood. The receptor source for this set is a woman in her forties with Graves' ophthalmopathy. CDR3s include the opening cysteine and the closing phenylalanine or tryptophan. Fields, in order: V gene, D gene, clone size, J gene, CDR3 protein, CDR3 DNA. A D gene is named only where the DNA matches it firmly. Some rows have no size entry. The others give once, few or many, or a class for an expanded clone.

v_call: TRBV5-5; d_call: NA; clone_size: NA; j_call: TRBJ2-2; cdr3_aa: CASSLGQATGELFF; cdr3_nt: TGTGCCAGCAGCTTGGGTCAGGCCACCGGGGAGCTGTTTTTT
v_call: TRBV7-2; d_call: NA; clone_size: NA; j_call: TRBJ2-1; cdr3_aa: CASGLDRQNEQFF; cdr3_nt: TGTGCCAGCGGCTTAGATAGGCAAAATGAGCAGTTCTTC
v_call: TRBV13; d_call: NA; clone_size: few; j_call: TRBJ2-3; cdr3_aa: CASSTRLNTDTQYF; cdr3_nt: TGTGCCAGCAGCACGAGACTTAACACAGATACGCAGTATTTT
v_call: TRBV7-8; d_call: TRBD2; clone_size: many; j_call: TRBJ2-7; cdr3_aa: CASSYMGTSGTLGEQYF; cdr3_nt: TGTGCCAGCAGCTACATGGGGACTAGCGGGACCCTAGGCGAGCAGTACTTC
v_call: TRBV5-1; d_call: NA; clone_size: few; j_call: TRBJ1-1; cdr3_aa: CASTSSGTNTEAFF; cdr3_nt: TGCGCCAGCACCTCATCGGGAACGAACACTGAAGCTTTCTTT
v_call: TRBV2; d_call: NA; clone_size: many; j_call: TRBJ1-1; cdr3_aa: CASKLLWNTEAFF; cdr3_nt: TGTGCCAGCAAACTGTTGTGGAACACTGAAGCTTTCTTT
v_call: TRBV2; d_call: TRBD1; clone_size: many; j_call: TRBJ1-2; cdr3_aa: CASMPGQGIYGYTF; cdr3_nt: TGTGCCAGCATGCCTGGACAGGGGATCTATGGCTACACCTTC
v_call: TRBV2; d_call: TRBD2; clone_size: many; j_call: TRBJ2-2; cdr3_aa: CASQTSGLGAGELFF; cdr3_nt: TGTGCCAGCCAGACTAGCGGGCTGGGGGCCGGGGAGCTGTTTTTT
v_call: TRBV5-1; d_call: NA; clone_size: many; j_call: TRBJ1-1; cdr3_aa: CASSLDGLEGEAFF; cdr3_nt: TGCGCCAGCAGCTTAGACGGACTGGAGGGTGAAGCTTTCTTT
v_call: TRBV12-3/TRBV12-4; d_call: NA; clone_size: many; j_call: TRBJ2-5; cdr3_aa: CASSSGFGRNQETQYF; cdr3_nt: TGTGCCAGCAGTTCGGGTTTTGGGAGGAACCAAGAGACCCAGTACTTC
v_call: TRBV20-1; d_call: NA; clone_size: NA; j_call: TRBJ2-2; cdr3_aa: CSARDRGGTGELFF; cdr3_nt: TGCAGTGCTAGAGATCGGGGCGGCACCGGGGAGCTGTTTTTT
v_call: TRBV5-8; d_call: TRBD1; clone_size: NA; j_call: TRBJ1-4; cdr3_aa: CASSLWRGQGEEKLFF; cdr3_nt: TGTGCCAGCAGCTTGTGGAGGGGACAGGGCGAAGAAAAACTGTTTTTT